This TCR beta chain was identified in a study of naive and memory T cell subsets. General study points: No ground truth validated the naive and memory repertoire findings.

Two oligonucleotides, mixed equimolar, formed the beta constant-region primer covering TRBC1 and TRBC2. TCRdb passed the UMI-ligation and nested PCR reads through MiXCR, listing each CDR3 protein once. In the table there are roughly 40,000 distinct CDR3 sequences, 13% of which are singletons. CD45RA-CD27- cells were effector memory; CD45RA+CD27- cells were EMRA. Trimming removed 4 bases from V and 2 bases from J, with 19 bases in between. Per germline, CDR1 SGHRS and CDR2 YFSETQ. CDR3 size: 17 residues. This clonotype was found a few times. The target antigen is unknown. The TCR sequence derives from a human donor in good health. The material sequenced was effector memory CD4+ T cells from blood. As to subset: effector memory, CD45RA- CD27-. The chain uses TRBV5-1 and TRBJ2-1, with D perhaps TRBD1 or TRBD2 (5 bases each). The CDR3 here is CASSIGVGRGPYNEQFF. In nucleotides, the CDR3 is TGCGCCAGCAGCATCGGAGTGGGCCGGGGCCCCTACAATGAGCAGTTCTTC. Combining the CDR3 with reference TRBV5-1 and TRBJ2-1 gives the whole variable domain KAGVTQTPRYLIKTRGQQVTLSCSPISGHRSVSWYQQTPGQGLQFLFEYFSETQRNKGNFPGRFSGRQFSNSRSEMNVSTLELGDSALYLCASSIGVGRGPYNEQFFGPGTRLTVL.